This note documents a single T cell receptor beta chain sequence. Antigen unknown. These data originate in a study of naive and memory T cell subsets. Study-wide results and caveats: From naive to CM, EM and EMRA, diversity decreased and Gini increased. Findings for naive and memory subsets could not be checked against ground truth.

The beta constant-region primer was an equimolar mix of two oligonucleotides covering TRBC1 and TRBC2. The cDNA 3' end received a ligated single-stranded oligonucleotide carrying the SP2 primer and a 12-nucleotide UMI. TCRdb called the UMI-ligation and nested PCR reads again in MiXCR, with one record for every CDR3 protein. The table has about 5,400 distinct CDR3 sequences, roughly 6.6% seen once. Trimming pared 8 bases from V and 8 bases from J, leaving 4 bases between. Germline loops: CDR1 SNHLY, CDR2 FYNNEI. The CDR3 is 9 amino acids. The J gene is TRBJ2-1, the V gene TRBV2, with D unclear. Sequenced: effector memory CD8+ T cells from blood. Subset in this sample: effector memory, CD45RA- CD27-. The source is a human donor in good health. CDR3 DNA: TGTGCCAGCGGGCATGAGCAGTTCTTC. This encodes CASGHEQFF.